This T cell receptor beta chain was sequenced for a study of OX40 agonist ivuxolimab in advanced cancers. Whole-study context: It was ivuxolimab, an agonistic anti-OX40 (CD134) antibody, that patients were treated with.

TCRdb's copy holds only in-frame clones and misses some; the assay was immunoSEQ multiplex PCR. The table lists tens of thousands of clones, about 80% of them singletons, with less than 25% in the top ten. A word on this clone: Its matching antigen is unknown.

Cycle 7 day 1, cycle 4 day 1, and baseline were the timepoints at which blood was sampled. Study-level findings and limits: Clonal expansion from baseline to week 6 occurred in both CD4+ and CD8+ T cells.

Deletions cut 6 bases from V and 6 bases from J, with 20 bases between. The CDR3 covers 16 residues. Germline V gene sequence: CDR1 SGHAT, CDR2 FQNNGV. The chain recombines TRBV11-2 with TRBJ2-2; D perhaps matches TRBD1 (6 bases). The material sequenced was CD4+ or CD8+ T cells sorted from blood, taken in a trial of the OX40 agonist ivuxolimab. This clonotype originated in an adult with an advanced solid tumor such as melanoma, head and neck, liver or kidney cancer. The CDR3 region is CASSGGRTNLAGELFF. In nucleotides, the CDR3 is TGTGCCAGCAGTGGGGGCAGGACCAATCTCGCCGGGGAGCTGTTTTTT.